The 9 T cell receptor beta chains in this list originate from one sample, sequenced in a study of cytomegalovirus exposure and HLA in healthy donors. Libraries were prepared by immunoSEQ multiplex PCR; TCRdb keeps only in-frame clonotypes and omits some of them. The sample yields more than 300,000 clones, around 86% seen once. Sequenced input: PBMCs. Every receptor here comes from a woman between 18 and 30 years old in good health and CMV-seronegative.

V usage is TRBV10-1 and J usage is TRBJ2-1, with TRBD1 matching over 10 bases. J was trimmed by 6 bases and V by 4 bases; bases with no gene match: 6. CDR1 is WNHNN and CDR2 is SYGVQD in the germline V gene (reference sequence). The CDR3 has 15 residues. CDR3 protein: CASSGTGTGANEQFF. The CDR3 region has the DNA TGCGCCAGCAGTGGGACAGGGACAGGGGCCAATGAGCAGTTCTTC.

In its sample, this clone was seen once. The chain combines TRBV6-5 with TRBJ2-1, with D perhaps TRBD2 (6 bases). V lost 2 bases to trimming and J lost 10 bases, with 21 bases between them. The CDR3 has 16 amino acids. The V gene's germline CDR1 is MNHEY and CDR2 SVGAGI. CDR3 nucleotides: TGTGCCAGCAGTTACCTCCGGGGTAGCGGAAGGGAAGAGCAGTTCTTC. Translated, it gives CASSYLRGSGREEQFF.

J is TRBJ2-1 and V is TRBV9, with D unclear. Trimming removed 0 bases at V and 2 bases at J, with 6 bases between. Germline V gene sequence: CDR1 SGDLS, CDR2 YYNGEE. This CDR3 is built from 14 residues. The CDR3 protein is CASSVGGAYNEQFF. The CDR3 DNA reads as TGTGCCAGCAGCGTAGGAGGCGCCTACAATGAGCAGTTCTTC.

The table lists this clone with a few counts. The chain joins TRBV6-5 to TRBJ1-2; the match to TRBD1 covers 7 bases. The CDR3 has 13 amino acids. Germline V gives CDR1 MNHEY, CDR2 SVGAGI. The ends lost 5 bases at V and 8 bases at J; junction bases unmatched: 8. The DNA for the CDR3 is TGTGCCAGCAGTCCATCAAGGGGGCGAGGCTACACCTTC. Translated: CASSPSRGRGYTF.

The chain recombines TRBV27 with TRBJ2-4, with 8 positions matching TRBD2. The CDR3 consists of 18 residues. Trimming at V came to 6 bases and at J to 6 bases, leaving 19 bases not matched to a gene. Germline CDR1 is MNHEY and CDR2 is SMNVEV (reference sequence). The CDR3 region is CASRNIANGGGRTNIQYF. The CDR3 coding sequence is TGTGCCAGCAGGAATATCGCCAACGGCGGGGGGAGAACAAACATTCAGTACTTC.

V and J are TRBV28 and TRBJ2-3, with 7 bases lining up with TRBD2. V lost 3 bases, J lost 0 bases, and 3 bases stayed unmatched. The CDR3 covers 15 residues. CDR1 and CDR2 from the germline V gene are MDHEN and SYDVKM. In DNA, the CDR3 is TGTGCCAGCAGTTTTCTAGCGGAGAGCACAGATACGCAGTATTTT. This translates into CASSFLAESTDTQYF.

J is TRBJ1-1 and V is TRBV6-1, with D uncertain. This CDR3 is built from 14 residues. V lost 2 bases and J 0 bases, leaving 7 bases between the germline ends. Germline CDR1 is MNHNS and CDR2 is SASEGT. CDR3 residues: CASSELNMNTEAFF. The CDR3 DNA is TGTGCCAGCAGTGAACTGAACATGAACACTGAAGCTTTCTTT.

The gene calls are TRBV28 and TRBJ1-5, with 9 positions matching TRBD1. Trimming removed 5 bases from V and 2 bases from J; junction bases left unmatched: 4. The CDR3 covers 15 residues. Germline lookup yields CDR1 MDHEN and CDR2 SYDVKM. The CDR3 sequence is CASSQGQGGNQPQHF. The CDR3, as DNA: TGTGCCAGCAGTCAGGGACAGGGAGGCAATCAGCCCCAGCATTTT. Complete variable domain (other parts from reference TRBV28 and TRBJ1-5): DVKVTQSSRYLVKRTGEKVFLECVQDMDHENMFWYRQDPGLGLRLIYFSYDVKMKEKGDIPEGYSVSREKKERFSLILESASTNQTSMYLCASSQGQGGNQPQHFGDGTRLSIL.

This clone was observed a few times. This chain links TRBV27 with TRBJ2-7; no clear D gene. V lost 4 bases to trimming and J lost 7 bases, with 14 bases between them. The CDR3 runs to 13 residues. CDR1 is MNHEY and CDR2 is SMNVEV in the germline V gene (reference sequence). CDR3 in DNA: TGTGCCAGCAGTTCGCCCCTCGGTTGGGAGCAGTACTTC. Translation: CASSSPLGWEQYF.